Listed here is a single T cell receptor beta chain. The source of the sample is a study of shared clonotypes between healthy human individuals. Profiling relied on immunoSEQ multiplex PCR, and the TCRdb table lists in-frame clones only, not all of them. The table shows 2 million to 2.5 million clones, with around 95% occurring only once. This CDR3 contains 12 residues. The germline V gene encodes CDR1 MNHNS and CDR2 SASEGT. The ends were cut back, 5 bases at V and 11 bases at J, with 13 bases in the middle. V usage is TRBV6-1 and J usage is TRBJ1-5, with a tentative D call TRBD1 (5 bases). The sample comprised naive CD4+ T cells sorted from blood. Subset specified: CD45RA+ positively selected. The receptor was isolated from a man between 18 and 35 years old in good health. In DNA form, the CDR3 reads TGTGCCAGCAGTCCACCCCAGGGAACCCAGCATTTT. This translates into CASSPPQGTQHF.